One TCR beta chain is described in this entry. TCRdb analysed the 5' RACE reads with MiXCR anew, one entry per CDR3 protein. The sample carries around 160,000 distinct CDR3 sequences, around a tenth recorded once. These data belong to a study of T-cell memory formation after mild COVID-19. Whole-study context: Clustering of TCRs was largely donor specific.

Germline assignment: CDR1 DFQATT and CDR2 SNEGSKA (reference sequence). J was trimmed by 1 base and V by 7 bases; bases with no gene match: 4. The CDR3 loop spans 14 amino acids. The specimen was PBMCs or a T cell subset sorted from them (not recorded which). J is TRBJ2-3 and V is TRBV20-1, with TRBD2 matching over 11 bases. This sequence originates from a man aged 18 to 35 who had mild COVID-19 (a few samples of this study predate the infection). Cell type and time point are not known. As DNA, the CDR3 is TGCAGTGTTAGCGGGGGGGCAGGCACAGATACGCAGTATTTT. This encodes CSVSGGAGTDTQYF.